One sample yielded the 6 T cell receptor beta chains listed below, sequenced in a study of T cell changes during pregnancy in multiple sclerosis. Data came from immunoSEQ multiplex PCR; TCRdb stores just in-frame clones and leaves some out. Seen here are over 70,000 clones, approximately 94% observed once, and the top ten hold 2% to 2.5%. Source: peripheral blood, taken in the third trimester of pregnancy. These receptors originate from a female donor with multiple sclerosis, enrolled in a pregnancy study.

J is TRBJ2-5 and V is TRBV6-6, with D possibly matching TRBD2 (6 bases). The germline CDR1 and CDR2 sequences are MNHNY and SVGAGI (reference sequence). This CDR3 is built from 14 residues. V was shortened by 9 bases and J by 1 base, with 15 bases between the two germline ends. CDR3 sequence reads: CASSGGHTQETQYF. The DNA of the CDR3 is TGTGCCAGTTCCGGAGGGCACACCCAAGAGACCCAGTACTTC.

The chain couples TRBV6-6 to TRBJ2-1, with no clear D. From germline, CDR1 is MNHNY and CDR2 SVGAGI (reference sequence). Trimming stripped 6 bases from V and 0 bases from J, with 12 bases between. CDR3 length: 15 residues. The CDR3 bases are TGTGCCAGCAGCCTTTTGGTGAGCTCCTACAATGAGCAGTTCTTC. Amino acid sequence: CASSLLVSSYNEQFF.

The J gene is TRBJ2-7, the V gene TRBV28; a weak D match, TRBD2 (6 bases). The germline V gene has CDR1 MDHEN and CDR2 SYDVKM. The CDR3 covers 14 residues. The V end was cut by 6 bases, the J end by 6 bases, with 18 bases between. CDR3 sequence reads: CASRSGGTRTEQYF. The CDR3 DNA sequence: TGTGCCAGCAGGTCTGGCGGGACCCGGACCGAGCAGTACTTC.

The chain combines TRBV14 with TRBJ1-1; weak D call: TRBD1 (5 bases). The CDR3 totals 17 residues. The germline V gene encodes CDR1 SGHDN and CDR2 FVKESK. Between the trimmed V and J ends, which lost 4 bases and 0 bases, there was a span of 18 bases. CDR3 bases: TGTGCCAGCAGCCTACGGGACTTAGGGCTTGTGAACACTGAAGCTTTCTTT. Protein sequence: CASSLRDLGLVNTEAFF.

J is TRBJ2-3 and V is TRBV27, with 9 positions matching TRBD2. The CDR3 loop spans 16 amino acids. With 7 bases clipped from V and 2 bases from J, the junction kept 10 bases outside the gene matches. Germline loops: CDR1 MNHEY, CDR2 SMNVEV (reference sequence). As DNA, the CDR3 is TGTGCCAGCACCCTCTTGGCTAGCGGGATCACAGATACGCAGTATTTT. Its protein is CASTLLASGITDTQYF.

The V and J genes are TRBV28 and TRBJ1-1, with D tentatively TRBD1 (6 bases). Per germline, CDR1 MDHEN and CDR2 SYDVKM. V lost 1 base and J 3 bases, leaving 18 bases between the germline ends. The CDR3 is 17 amino acids. CDR3 nucleotides: TGTGCCAGCAGTTTATTGTCCAGGGGCGCCAGGGACACTGAAGCTTTCTTT. It is translated as CASSLLSRGARDTEAFF.